This T cell receptor beta chain is drawn from a study of blood T cell repertoires in COVID-19. Whole-study context: Specimens from acute and convalescent COVID-19 originated in the United States, Italy and Spain. Sample material is recorded as cDNA or gDNA derived from T cells, B-cell-depleted T cells, or PBMCs.

Original processing methods: By means of reference gene primer amplification, nucleated cell counts were estimated. Using immunoSEQ multiplex PCR, the repertoire was profiled, and TCRdb retains in-frame clones only, with some absent. D and trimming come from the DNA, and the V and J calls and clone size come from that table. The table has about 78,000 clones, around nine tenths seen once; the top ten hold 4.5% to 6%. V was pared by 0 bases and J by 0 bases, with 9 bases between. CDR3 size: 16 residues. The germline gives CDR1 KGHSH, CDR2 LQKENI. This chain uses TRBV18 with TRBJ2-1; tentatively, D is TRBD2 (6 bases). The receptor's source is a man aged 45-65 years with active or convalescent COVID-19. The source material was peripheral blood. The DNA for the CDR3 is TGTGCCAGCTCACCACCGGCCGGGAGCTCCTACAATGAGCAGTTCTTC. It translates to CASSPPAGSSYNEQFF.